This T cell receptor (beta chain) stems from a study of graft-versus-host responses after intestinal transplantation. Whole-study context: Each recipient received a multivisceral, liver-intestinal, or isolated intestinal graft. All recipients were given anti-thymocyte globulin induction, and tacrolimus and steroids were then administered for around three years. Broader study findings: Circulating GvH clone levels at their peak were associated with HvG declines (early post-transplant). Investigators detected GvH clones in recipient marrow, with some emerging earlier in ileum or blood.

Method: immunoSEQ multiplex PCR; TCRdb's copy keeps in-frame clones and lacks some. The table records 60,000 to 80,000 clones, roughly 88% of them present only once. Germline V lookup: CDR1 SGHDT, CDR2 YYEEEE. The CDR3 is 12 residues long. The V end lost 0 bases, the J end lost 7 bases, and 4 bases lay between the germline ends. Comments on this clone: What it binds is unknown.

The gene calls are TRBV5-6 and TRBJ2-2; no clear D. The TCR was taken from a human donor who received an intestinal transplant. This sample comprised unstimulated CD8+ T cells sorted from spleen or lymph node cells, obtained before intestinal transplant. The DNA for the CDR3 is TGTGCCAGCAGCTTGGGTCTCGGGGAGCTGTTTTTT. This codes for CASSLGLGELFF.